This TCR beta chain was documented in a study of blood T cell repertoires in COVID-19. In the study overall: The study drew acute and convalescent COVID-19 samples from the United States, Italy and Spain. The analysed material was cDNA or gDNA that came from T cells, B-cell-depleted T cells, or PBMCs.

Per the original data handling: Researchers report that nucleated cell counts were estimated from reference gene primer amplification. Generated by immunoSEQ multiplex PCR, the TCRdb table keeps only in-frame clones and is missing some. V and J calls and clone size are given by that table; D and trimming were obtained from the DNA. The sample holds about 33,000 clones, 75% to 90% seen once. The length of the CDR3 is 14 residues. Trimming took 3 bases from V and 6 from J; bases not matched to a gene: 4. The germline V gene has CDR1 MNHNS and CDR2 SASEGT. The V gene is TRBV6-1, the J gene TRBJ2-2, with 7 bases matching TRBD1. Sequencing was done on a sample of peripheral blood. The sequence derives from a human donor in a cohort sampled during active COVID-19. The CDR3 DNA sequence: TGTGCCAGCAGTGACCAGAGGGGGCCCGGGGAGCTGTTTTTT. Translation: CASSDQRGPGELFF.